The 24 T cell receptor beta chains presented below share a single source sample, sequenced in a study of OX40 agonist ivuxolimab in advanced cancers. Sequencing was performed with immunoSEQ multiplex PCR; in TCRdb, only in-frame clones are kept and a portion is missing. The sample carries over 85,000 clones, 91% recorded once. Sequences were derived from CD4+ or CD8+ T cells sorted from blood, sampled in a trial of the OX40 agonist ivuxolimab. These receptors came from an adult with an advanced solid tumor such as melanoma, head and neck, liver or kidney cancer.

The chain employs TRBV7-2 and TRBJ2-3, with D perhaps being TRBD1 or TRBD2 (6 bases each). The CDR3 has 18 amino acids. Germline loops: CDR1 SGHTA, CDR2 FQGNSA. Trimming shortened V by 1 base and J by 3 bases, and 20 bases separated the two germline ends. CDR3 region: CASSLVGGAQGVTDTQYF. The CDR3 bases are TGTGCCAGCAGCTTAGTGGGGGGTGCACAGGGTGTGACAGATACGCAGTATTTT.

The chain joins TRBV21-1 to TRBJ1-1. TRBV21-1 is a known pseudogene. CDR3 size: 11 residues. The CDR3 protein is CAWSSEPEAFF. Written as DNA, the CDR3 is TGTGCCTGGAGCAGCGAACCTGAAGCTTTCTTT.

Regarding this clone: Its ends do not fully match the called genes, so a read error is possible. The chain is built from TRBV4-2 and TRBJ1-4, with 7 positions matching TRBD1. Germline V gene data show CDR1 as LGHNA and CDR2 as YNFKEQ. This CDR3 has 15 residues. The CDR3 nucleotides read TGTGCCAGCACCCAAGGGACAGCTTATAATGAAAAACTGTTTTTT. It translates to CASTQGTAYNEKLFF.

The rearrangement joins TRBV28 to TRBJ1-5; 7 nucleotides agree with TRBD1. The germline V gene has CDR1 MDHEN and CDR2 SYDVKM. The CDR3 covers 14 residues. Trimming cost V 8 bases and J 3 bases; bases outside gene matches: 7. The CDR3 DNA is TGTGCCAGCGGATACAGGGGACCCAATCAGCCCCAGCATTTT. It encodes CASGYRGPNQPQHF. The complete variable domain, with remaining parts taken from reference TRBV28 and TRBJ1-5, reads DVKVTQSSRYLVKRTGEKVFLECVQDMDHENMFWYRQDPGLGLRLIYFSYDVKMKEKGDIPEGYSVSREKKERFSLILESASTNQTSMYLCASGYRGPNQPQHFGDGTRLSIL.

For this clone: Other DNA sequences within the sample encode an identical CDR3. J is TRBJ2-7 and V is TRBV5-1; TRBD1 might be the D (6 bases). V gave up 4 bases and J gave up 2 bases, with 10 bases separating them. CDR3 size: 13 residues. Germline V gene data show CDR1 as SGHRS and CDR2 as YFSETQ. The CDR3 coding sequence is TGCGCCAGCAGCCTGGACAGTCCCTACGAGCAGTACTTC. Translation: CASSLDSPYEQYF.

About this clone itself: Other DNA sequences within the sample encode an identical CDR3. The chain couples TRBV29-1 to TRBJ2-2, with TRBD1 as a possible D gene (6 bases). Trimming removed 3 bases at V and 1 base at J, with 6 bases between. The CDR3 totals 13 residues. The V gene's germline CDR1 is SQVTM and CDR2 ANQGSEA. CDR3 residues: CSVDRGNTGELFF. In DNA form, the CDR3 reads TGCAGCGTTGACAGGGGGAACACCGGGGAGCTGTTTTTT.

The chain joins TRBV7-9 to TRBJ2-7; 10 bases fit TRBD1. V shed 5 bases, J shed 5 bases, and the junction held 9 bases outside the gene matches. Germline CDR1 and CDR2: SEHNR and FQNEAQ (reference sequence). This CDR3 has 15 amino acids. The CDR3 nucleotides read TGTGCCAGCAGCAGCCGGGACAGGGGCCCTAACGAGCAGTACTTC. It specifies CASSSRDRGPNEQYF.

V and J are TRBV5-1 and TRBJ2-2; TRBD2 matches 10 bases. CDR3 length equals 15 residues. The V and J ends lost 0 bases and 6 bases, in that order; junction bases with no gene match: 2. CDR1 and CDR2 (germline): SGHRS, YFSETQ. CDR3: CASSLVSGRSGELFF. In DNA form, the CDR3 reads TGCGCCAGCAGCTTGGTTAGCGGGAGGTCCGGGGAGCTGTTTTTT.

The V gene is TRBV13, the J gene TRBJ2-7; no reliable D call. Per the germline V gene, CDR1 is PRHDT and CDR2 is FYEKMQ (reference sequence). Trimming took off 0 bases at V and 0 bases at J, with 9 bases between the two ends. CDR3 length: 15 residues. The CDR3, as DNA: TGTGCCAGCAGCTTAGGTCTTTCGCCCTCCTACGAGCAGTACTTC. Translation gives CASSLGLSPSYEQYF.

The chain has TRBV6-6 and TRBJ2-7, with 12 bases matching TRBD1. The trim removed 2 bases at V and 5 bases at J, leaving 7 bases unmatched. This CDR3 is 16 amino acids long. Germline lookup yields CDR1 MNHNY and CDR2 SVGAGI (reference sequence). CDR3: CASSYGTGGEGDEQYF. CDR3 DNA: TGTGCCAGCAGTTACGGGACAGGGGGCGAAGGGGACGAGCAGTACTTC.

Concerning this clone itself: Other DNA sequences of this sample code for an identical CDR3. V is TRBV19 and J is TRBJ2-7; 10 bases match TRBD1. Germline V gives CDR1 LNHDA, CDR2 SQIVND (reference sequence). This CDR3 comprises 14 residues. J gave up 2 bases and V 3 bases, and 1 base lay outside the gene matches. CDR3 bases: TGTGCCAGTAGTATTGGACAGGGGGCCTACGAGCAGTACTTC. This codes for CASSIGQGAYEQYF.

V and J are TRBV4-2 and TRBJ1-3; 7 bases map to TRBD1. V shed 3 bases, J shed 0 bases, and the junction held 5 bases outside the gene matches. Germline V gene data show CDR1 as LGHNA and CDR2 as YNFKEQ. The CDR3 is made up of 16 amino acids. The CDR3 DNA sequence: TGTGCCAGCAGCCAGGGGGACAGAAGCTCTGGAAACACCATATATTTT. Its protein product is CASSQGDRSSGNTIYF.

The genes are TRBV10-2 and TRBJ2-7, with D perhaps assigned TRBD1 or TRBD2 (5 bases each). This CDR3 comprises 15 residues. V gave up 3 bases and J gave up 6 bases, with 18 bases separating them. In germline, CDR1 is WSHSY, CDR2 SAAADI. The CDR3 is CASSDEGRTRGEQYF. In DNA form, the CDR3 reads TGCGCCAGCAGTGACGAGGGACGCACACGAGGCGAGCAGTACTTC.

This clone has just a few counts. The J gene is TRBJ1-1, the V gene TRBV5-1, with 7 bases fitting TRBD1. The V gene end was trimmed by 0 bases and the J gene end by 4 bases; junction bases not matched to a gene: 9. The CDR3 has 16 amino acids. From germline, CDR1 is SGHRS and CDR2 YFSETQ. The CDR3 sequence is CASSLGEGAGGTEAFF. DNA for the CDR3: TGCGCCAGCAGCTTGGGTGAGGGGGCGGGTGGCACTGAAGCTTTCTTT. Combining the CDR3 with reference TRBV5-1 and TRBJ1-1 gives the whole variable domain KAGVTQTPRYLIKTRGQQVTLSCSPISGHRSVSWYQQTPGQGLQFLFEYFSETQRNKGNFPGRFSGRQFSNSRSEMNVSTLELGDSALYLCASSLGEGAGGTEAFFGQGTRLTVV.

This chain joins TRBV5-1 and TRBJ2-5; 9 bases line up with TRBD1. The CDR3 is made up of 14 amino acids. Germline V gives CDR1 SGHRS, CDR2 YFSETQ. Trimming removed 3 bases from V and 5 bases from J; junction bases left unmatched: 5. CDR3: CASSWTGALETQYF. In DNA form, the CDR3 reads TGCGCCAGCAGCTGGACAGGGGCTCTGGAGACCCAGTACTTC.

The chain combines TRBV28 with TRBJ2-7, with TRBD2 identical over 10 bases. The CDR3 loop spans 16 amino acids. CDR1 MDHEN and CDR2 SYDVKM come from the germline V gene. The V segment lost 1 base and the J segment 3 bases; nucleotides outside the gene matches: 6. CDR3 DNA sequence: TGTGCCAGCAGTTTATACGGGAGCGGGAGGGGCTACGAGCAGTACTTC. It specifies CASSLYGSGRGYEQYF.

The J gene is TRBJ1-1, the V gene TRBV19; D is undetermined. The CDR3 extends over 14 amino acids. Trimming removed 2 bases from V and 1 base from J, with 8 bases in between. CDR1 is LNHDA and CDR2 is SQIVND in the germline V gene (reference sequence). In DNA, the CDR3 is TGTGCCAGTAGTATAAAAAATCCGAACACTGAAGCTTTCTTT. Amino acids: CASSIKNPNTEAFF.

V usage is TRBV27 and J usage is TRBJ2-3; D unclear. The germline gives CDR1 MNHEY, CDR2 SMNVEV (reference sequence). V lost 3 bases, J lost 0 bases, and 7 bases lay in between. CDR3 length: 14 amino acids. This CDR3 reads CASSFAPSTDTQYF. The CDR3 nucleotides read TGTGCCAGCAGTTTCGCTCCTAGCACAGATACGCAGTATTTT.

The chain couples TRBV28 to TRBJ2-1; no firm D call. The CDR3 consists of 13 residues. Germline V gene sequence: CDR1 MDHEN, CDR2 SYDVKM. The V end was cut by 3 bases, the J end by 10 bases, with 13 bases between. CDR3 in DNA: TGTGCCAGCAGTTTGACGGCCCCCCAGGAGCAGTTCTTC. It codes for CASSLTAPQEQFF. Full variable domain (remainder filled in from reference TRBV28 and TRBJ2-1): DVKVTQSSRYLVKRTGEKVFLECVQDMDHENMFWYRQDPGLGLRLIYFSYDVKMKEKGDIPEGYSVSREKKERFSLILESASTNQTSMYLCASSLTAPQEQFFGPGTRLTVL.

The V gene is TRBV20-1, the J gene TRBJ2-3; D unclear. Looked up from germline, CDR1 is DFQATT and CDR2 is SNEGSKA (reference sequence). V was cut by 8 bases and J by 4 bases, with 10 bases left in between. This CDR3 region has 11 residues. This CDR3 is CSKEKADTQYF. CDR3 bases: TGCAGTAAGGAGAAGGCAGATACGCAGTATTTT.

V and J are TRBV12-1 and TRBJ2-3; the DNA was not compared with TRBD2, the D call given in the table. TRBV12-1 is listed as a pseudogene. This CDR3 spans 15 amino acids. CDR3 DNA sequence: TGTGCCAGCAGAGATACTAGCGGGAGCACAGATACGCAGTATTTT. Amino acids: CASRDTSGSTDTQYF.

V is TRBV15 and J is TRBJ2-7, with a tentative D call TRBD2 (6 bases). CDR3 size: 15 residues. Germline CDR1 LNHNV, CDR2 YYDKDF (reference sequence). The V end lost 0 bases, the J end lost 3 bases, and 12 bases lay between the germline ends. CDR3 sequence: CATSRDSLEGYEQYF. The CDR3 DNA sequence: TGTGCCACCAGCAGAGATTCCTTGGAGGGCTACGAGCAGTACTTC.

The V call is TRBV5-4, the J call TRBJ2-3, with D possibly matching TRBD1 (6 bases). CDR3 length: 15 amino acids. CDR1 and CDR2 from the germline V gene are SGHNT and YYREEE (reference sequence). V shed 0 bases and J shed 2 bases, with 10 bases lying between them. CDR3 in DNA: TGTGCCAGCAGCTTGGGGGACACATTCACAGATACGCAGTATTTT. Its translation is CASSLGDTFTDTQYF.

This chain links TRBV7-2 with TRBJ2-7; 7 bases are a match to TRBD2. CDR1 SGHTA and CDR2 FQGNSA come from the germline V gene. Trimming took 2 bases from V and 2 from J; bases not matched to a gene: 12. There are 17 residues in the CDR3. CDR3 sequence: CASSLYVPSGPTYEQYF. As DNA, the CDR3 is TGTGCCAGCAGCTTATACGTACCTAGCGGCCCTACCTACGAGCAGTACTTC.